This TCR beta chain was sequenced in a study of OX40 agonist ivuxolimab in advanced cancers. Background on the study: The patients got ivuxolimab, which is an agonistic anti-OX40 (CD134) antibody. Patients were around 83% male with ages about 23 to 79, mean about 60.

This clone came up once. Peripheral blood came from all dose cohorts at three timepoints. Clones were sequenced by immunoSEQ multiplex PCR, and TCRdb holds only the in-frame ones, with some missing. Altogether 13,000 or so clones are present, around 76% being singletons, with the ten largest covering 15% to 20%. The sequence was collected from an adult with an advanced solid tumor such as melanoma, head and neck, liver or kidney cancer. Sequences were derived from CD4+ or CD8+ T cells sorted from blood, sampled in a trial of the OX40 agonist ivuxolimab.

The CDR3 DNA reads as TGTGCCAGCAGTATTTCAACAGGGGCCGCAGATACGCAGTATTTT. This encodes CASSISTGAADTQYF. V is TRBV27 and J is TRBJ2-3; 7 bases are a match to TRBD1. CDR1 MNHEY and CDR2 SMNVEV come from the germline V gene (reference sequence). The trim removed 5 bases at V and 4 bases at J, leaving 9 bases unmatched. The CDR3 is 15 residues long.